This T cell receptor beta chain was recorded in a study of blood T cells in healthy people across ages. In its sample, this clonotype was seen a few times. Its specificity is unknown. Donors each provided about 9.5 milliliters of peripheral blood. Study-wide results and limits: Unknown CMV status may confound age-related changes in expanded clones.

Next came a second PCR, run for about 7 to 12 cycles, which used a sample-barcoded 5' primer along with a J-beta primer mix. A single record per CDR3 protein comes from TCRdb applying MiXCR to the 5' RACE reads. This sample has roughly 1.4 million distinct CDR3 sequences, with 45% to 70% found just once. The CDR3 sequence is 12 residues long. Germline V CDR1 and CDR2: DFQATT, SNEGSKA (reference sequence). V was trimmed by 6 bases and J by 6 bases, leaving 15 bases between them. Material: blood. This chain joins TRBV20-1 and TRBJ2-7; D is perhaps TRBD1 (5 bases). This TCR derives from a young man in good health. The CDR3 sequence is CSANRGSGEQYF. The CDR3 region has the DNA TGCAGTGCGAATAGGGGTTCGGGCGAGCAGTACTTC.